The clone carrying this T cell receptor (beta chain) was seen only once. The sample comes from a study of cytomegalovirus exposure and HLA in healthy donors. Germline CDR1 reads PRHDT; CDR2 reads FYEKMQ (reference sequence). This CDR3 is 14 amino acids long. Trimming shortened V by 3 bases and J by 2 bases, and 9 bases separated the two germline ends. The method was immunoSEQ multiplex PCR; TCRdb's version includes in-frame clones alone and lacks a portion of them. The table lists roughly 260,000 clones, about 83% of them singletons. The rearrangement uses TRBV13 and TRBJ2-3; D not resolved. Material: PBMCs. The clonotype was recovered from a man aged 18 to 30 in good health and CMV-seronegative. CDR3 in DNA: TGTGCCAGCAGCTTTAACAGAGACACAGATACGCAGTATTTT. Its translation is CASSFNRDTDTQYF.